This paragraph reports one T cell receptor beta chain. The entry originates in a study of blood T cell repertoires in COVID-19. Across the whole study: Donors in the United States, Italy and Spain gave samples during acute or convalescent COVID-19.

J gave up 8 bases and V 4 bases, and 18 bases lay outside the gene matches. This CDR3 spans 18 amino acids. Germline CDR1 is SGHRS and CDR2 is YFSETQ. Here immunoSEQ multiplex PCR was the method, and the copy in TCRdb shows in-frame clones only, minus some. Of 120,000 or so clones detected, 85% to 90% appear once; the ten largest clones hold roughly a quarter. This TCR derives from a woman of 80 years or more with acute or convalescent COVID-19. The V gene is TRBV5-1, the J gene TRBJ1-4, with TRBD1 identical over 9 bases. Sequencing input: peripheral blood. CDR3 sequence: CASSLGQGRGRGPEKLFF. For the CDR3, the DNA is TGCGCCAGCAGCCTCGGACAGGGGCGGGGCCGCGGCCCAGAAAAACTGTTTTTT.